The 16 T cell receptor beta chains below come from one sample, sequenced in a study of T cell repertoires in cytomegalovirus infection. TCRdb reanalysed the reads using MiXCR and keeps one entry per CDR3 protein. The data contain approximately 910,000 distinct CDR3 sequences, about a third of them singletons. These TCRs are of unknown antigen specificity. This specimen consisted of cultured CD8+ T cells from PBMCs, obtained from culture after CMV antigen stimulation. These TCRs come from a human donor in good health (CMV status not recorded). Some clones in this sample may be carry-over from other donors' samples.

A few counts support this clonotype. V usage is TRBV7-9 and J usage is TRBJ1-2; 8 bases match TRBD1. The ends lost 5 bases at V and 2 bases at J; junction bases unmatched: 7. Germline V CDR1 and CDR2: SEHNR, FQNEAQ (reference sequence). The CDR3 is 15 amino acids. The CDR3, as DNA: TGTGCCAGCAGCCCTCGGACAGGGATAAACTATGGCTACACCTTC. Translation gives CASSPRTGINYGYTF.

This rearrangement joins TRBV10-3 to TRBJ1-2; no clear D gene. The CDR3 loop spans 15 amino acids. The V gene lost 0 bases and the J gene lost 7 bases, with 15 bases spanning the gap. Germline lookup yields CDR1 ENHRY and CDR2 SYGVKD. Written as DNA, the CDR3 is TGTGCCATCAGTGAGTCAGGGAGTTTTACTGGTGGCTACACCTTC. It codes for CAISESGSFTGGYTF.

This clonotype was observed a handful of times. The chain carries TRBV6-1 and TRBJ2-1; D remains ambiguous. This CDR3 spans 16 amino acids. V was cut by 0 bases and J by 1 base, with 10 bases left in between. Germline V CDR1 and CDR2: MNHNS, SASEGT. Here the CDR3 reads CASSEAKRQSYNEQFF. CDR3 sequence (DNA): TGTGCCAGCAGTGAAGCCAAACGCCAGTCCTACAATGAGCAGTTCTTC.

The chain uses TRBV4-1 and TRBJ2-1; 7 bases line up with TRBD2. The germline V gene encodes CDR1 MGHRA and CDR2 YSYEKL. CDR3 length: 16 amino acids. J gave up 4 bases and V 0 bases, and 6 bases lay outside the gene matches. This CDR3 is CASSQEPGGPYNEQFF. CDR3 DNA sequence: TGCGCCAGCAGCCAAGAGCCGGGGGGTCCATACAATGAGCAGTTCTTC.

The chain recombines TRBV12-3 or TRBV12-4 with TRBJ2-7, with TRBD2 matching over 8 bases. This CDR3 has 14 residues. V lost 7 bases, J lost 7 bases, and 12 bases stayed unmatched. CDR3 in DNA: TGTGCCAGCACCCACCGGGAGGGGGTCGAGGAGCAGTACTTC. Amino acid sequence: CASTHREGVEEQYF.

This chain links TRBV15 with TRBJ1-1, with D hard to call. V was pared by 0 bases and J by 8 bases, with 10 bases between. The CDR3 runs 13 residues. Per germline, CDR1 LNHNV and CDR2 YYDKDF (reference sequence). The CDR3 nucleotides read TGTGCCACCAGCAGAGATCAGGAACTAGAAGCTTTCTTT. It yields the protein CATSRDQELEAFF.

The V gene is TRBV12-3 or TRBV12-4, the J gene TRBJ1-2, with 7 bases that match TRBD1. This CDR3 comprises 14 residues. The V gene end was trimmed by 4 bases and the J gene end by 10 bases; junction bases not matched to a gene: 12. DNA of the CDR3: TGTGCCAGCAGTTCCCCGGGACAGTCTTTTGACTACACCTTC. As protein: CASSSPGQSFDYTF.

The V and J genes are TRBV7-8 and TRBJ2-7; D gene uncertain. CDR1 is SGHVS, CDR2 FQNEAQ, per germline. V was shortened by 5 bases and J by 7 bases, with 18 bases between the two germline ends. This CDR3 region has 14 residues. The CDR3 DNA sequence: TGTGCCAGCAGCAATCGCGGCCCCTCAGGAGAGCAGTACGTC. It specifies CASSNRGPSGEQYV.

Of note for this clonotype: A clone one base away is much larger, so this may be a read error. This chain links TRBV7-2 with TRBJ2-5, with TRBD2 as a possible D gene (6 bases). V gave up 0 bases and J gave up 5 bases, with 13 bases separating them. Germline V gives CDR1 SGHTA, CDR2 FQGNSA. This CDR3 has 15 residues. CDR3 region: CASSLAPGLKETQYF. DNA for the CDR3: TGTGCCAGCAGCTTAGCTCCGGGACTTAAGGAGACCCAGTACTTC.

The rearrangement uses TRBV5-4 and TRBJ2-3; possibly TRBD1 or TRBD2 for D (6 bases each). The CDR3 is 16 amino acids. The V and J ends lost 3 bases and 4 bases respectively, with 18 bases between them. Germline V lookup: CDR1 SGHNT, CDR2 YYREEE (reference sequence). CDR3 coding DNA: TGTGCCAGCAGCTGGGGGGACACTTTCATACCAGATACGCAGTATTTT. Protein sequence: CASSWGDTFIPDTQYF.

The gene calls are TRBV7-4 and TRBJ1-4; D is unresolved. From germline, CDR1 is SGHVT and CDR2 SQSDAQ. Trimming stripped 4 bases from V and 8 bases from J, with 8 bases between. The CDR3 has 12 residues. CDR3 DNA: TGTGCCAGCAGCTCCGGGAGAGAAAAACTGTTTTTT. Translated, it gives CASSSGREKLFF.

The V gene is TRBV5-5, the J gene TRBJ2-3; D possibly corresponds to TRBD1 (5 bases). Trimming pared 2 bases from V and 5 bases from J, leaving 15 bases between. The CDR3 has 15 residues. Germline V gene lookup returns CDR1 SGHKS and CDR2 YYEKEE (reference sequence). As DNA, the CDR3 is TGTGCCAGCAGCTTTTACGACAGTCTTGTAGATACGCAGTATTTT. Its translation: CASSFYDSLVDTQYF.

The chain is built from TRBV2 and TRBJ1-5, with no clear D. The CDR3 length is 15 residues. CDR1 and CDR2 from the germline V gene are SNHLY and FYNNEI. Trimming took off 1 base at V and 0 bases at J, with 7 bases between the two ends. CDR3 protein: CASSEGFFSNQPQHF. For the CDR3, the DNA is TGTGCCAGCAGTGAAGGTTTTTTTAGCAATCAGCCCCAGCATTTT.

The chain uses TRBV12-3 or TRBV12-4 and TRBJ1-5; weak D call: TRBD1 (5 bases). The V and J ends lost 6 bases and 9 bases respectively, with 15 bases between them. This CDR3 region has 13 residues. The CDR3 nucleotides are TGTGCCAGCAGCCCGTGGGGGGATGGGCCCCAGCATTTT. Residues: CASSPWGDGPQHF.

This clonotype was counted many times. The chain carries TRBV5-1 and TRBJ1-1, with unresolved D. The CDR3 sequence is 13 residues long. V was trimmed by 4 bases and J by 2 bases, leaving 9 bases between them. Germline values: CDR1 SGHRS, CDR2 YFSETQ. CDR3 residues: CASSITENTEAFF. The CDR3 DNA is TGCGCCAGCAGCATTACAGAAAACACTGAAGCTTTCTTT.

This clonotype appeared a few times. The rearrangement links TRBV2 to TRBJ2-6; D may be TRBD1 or TRBD2 (5 bases each). This CDR3 contains 18 residues. V lost 5 bases and J lost 0, with 17 bases in between. Germline CDR1 SNHLY, CDR2 FYNNEI. The DNA of the CDR3 is TGTGCCAGCAGTCGGGACCCCCCTACAGCCTCTGGGGCCAACGTCCTGACTTTC. Translating gives CASSRDPPTASGANVLTF. Supplemented by reference TRBV2 and TRBJ2-6, the full variable domain reads EPEVTQTPSHQVTQMGQEVILRCVPISNHLYFYWYRQILGQKVEFLVSFYNNEISEKSEIFDDQFSVERPDGSNFTLKIRSTKLEDSAMYFCASSRDPPTASGANVLTFGAGSRLTVL.